A single sample is the source of the 14 T cell receptor beta chains below, sequenced in a study of radiation and T cells in renal cell carcinoma. Sequenced by immunoSEQ multiplex PCR; TCRdb stores in-frame clones only, minus some. The sample has 60,000 to 95,000 clones, around four fifths seen once. Time point: blood 4 weeks post-SBRT, at nephrectomy. Treatment noted: 15 Gy SBRT to primary tumor, nephrectomy 4 weeks later. The sample here was blood, taken from a patient whose treatment included radiotherapy and nephrectomy. The receptors derive from an older woman with renal cell carcinoma.

CDR3 protein: CASSPGALAGGRASNSYNEQFF. In DNA, the CDR3 is TGTGCCAGCAGCCCAGGGGCCCTAGCGGGAGGAAGGGCAAGTAACTCCTACAATGAGCAGTTCTTC. The chain carries TRBV9 and TRBJ2-1; TRBD2 matches 11 bases. The germline V gene encodes CDR1 SGDLS and CDR2 YYNGEE. There are 22 residues in the CDR3. The V gene end was trimmed by 4 bases and the J gene end by 0 bases; junction bases not matched to a gene: 21.

This chain connects TRBV28 to TRBJ1-1; D possibly corresponds to TRBD1 (6 bases). This CDR3 comprises 15 residues. From germline, CDR1 is MDHEN and CDR2 SYDVKM. V was pared by 4 bases and J by 4 bases, with 16 bases between. The CDR3 sequence: CASSSPTGMGTEAFF. CDR3 DNA: TGTGCCAGCAGTTCCCCCACAGGGATGGGCACTGAAGCTTTCTTT.

The rearrangement uses TRBV2 and TRBJ2-2, with a weak D call TRBD1 (7 bases). Germline V gene lookup returns CDR1 SNHLY and CDR2 FYNNEI. This CDR3 is built from 15 residues. The germline V and J ends were trimmed by 7 bases and 7 bases, with 19 bases remaining between them. CDR3 in amino acids: CASMVGQGGVGELFF. In nucleotides, the CDR3 is TGTGCCAGCATGGTGGGCCAGGGGGGTGTCGGGGAGCTGTTTTTT.

This chain connects TRBV9 to TRBJ1-5, with 7 bases that match TRBD1. This CDR3 is 15 amino acids long. The junction had 7 bases not matched to a gene; V was cut back by 0 bases and J by 7 bases. Germline-derived CDR1 and CDR2 are SGDLS and YYNGEE. For the CDR3, the DNA is TGTGCCAGCAGCGTAGGGGACAGTATAGGACAGCCCCAGCATTTT. Its protein is CASSVGDSIGQPQHF. Full variable domain (outside the CDR3, taken from reference TRBV9 and TRBJ1-5): DSGVTQTPKHLITATGQRVTLRCSPRSGDLSVYWYQQSLDQGLQFLIQYYNGEERAKGNILERFSAQQFPDLHSELNLSSLELGDSALYFCASSVGDSIGQPQHFGDGTRLSIL.

CDR3 nucleotide sequence: TGTGCCAGCTCCTCGGACGGGTTGGACGCTGAAGCTTTCTTT. It encodes CASSSDGLDAEAFF. The chain combines TRBV18 with TRBJ1-1; D is ambiguous. CDR3 length: 14 residues. The V gene lost 6 bases and the J gene lost 6 bases, with 17 bases spanning the gap. CDR1 and CDR2 from the germline V gene are KGHSH and LQKENI. Using reference TRBV18 and TRBJ1-1 for the parts outside the CDR3, the full variable domain is NAGVMQNPRHLVRRRGQEARLRCSPMKGHSHVYWYRQLPEEGLKFMVYLQKENIIDESGMPKERFSAEFPKEGPSILRIQQVVRGDSAAYFCASSSDGLDAEAFFGQGTRLTVV.

This chain connects TRBV7-2 to TRBJ2-3, with TRBD2 as a possible D gene (6 bases). Trimming pared 3 bases from V and 1 base from J, leaving 8 bases between. The CDR3 contains 14 residues. CDR1 is SGHTA and CDR2 is FQGNSA in the germline V gene. The CDR3 spells CASSLAGRTDTQYF. Written as DNA, the CDR3 is TGTGCCAGCAGCTTGGCGGGGCGCACAGATACGCAGTATTTT.

V is TRBV7-9 and J is TRBJ2-2, with no clear D. V was clipped by 5 bases and J by 1 base, with 11 bases between them. The CDR3 totals 15 residues. Germline CDR1 and CDR2: SEHNR and FQNEAQ (reference sequence). The CDR3 nucleotides are TGTGCCAGCAGCCGACTGAGGTGGAACACCGGGGAGCTGTTTTTT. Residues: CASSRLRWNTGELFF.

This clone was counted between two and nine times. The germline gene is not matched at one end of the junction; a read error may be the cause. The V and J genes are TRBV7-2 and TRBJ1-3; perhaps TRBD1 as D (5 bases). The germline V gene encodes CDR1 SGHTA and CDR2 FQGNSA. The CDR3 extends over 12 amino acids. The chain's CDR3 is CASSLDDSIHHF. For the CDR3, the DNA is TGTGCCAGCAGCTTAGATGACAGTATCCACCATTTT.

The rearrangement joins TRBV6-5 to TRBJ1-1; D gene uncertain. Germline CDR1 is MNHEY and CDR2 is SVGAGI. The CDR3 loop spans 13 amino acids. The ends were cut back, 6 bases at V and 1 base at J, with 9 bases in the middle. The CDR3 loop is CASRVTPNTEAFF. DNA for the CDR3: TGTGCCAGCAGAGTCACGCCGAACACTGAAGCTTTCTTT.

The chain employs TRBV6-6 and TRBJ1-1, with D tentatively TRBD1 (6 bases). The CDR3 loop spans 11 amino acids. The germline V gene encodes CDR1 MNHNY and CDR2 SVGAGI (reference sequence). Deletions cut 5 bases from V and 11 bases from J, with 12 bases between. This CDR3 is CASSTGPGAFF. In DNA form, the CDR3 reads TGTGCCAGCAGTACAGGGCCTGGGGCTTTCTTT.

V usage is TRBV5-1 and J usage is TRBJ2-1, with 13 bases that match TRBD2. Looked up from germline, CDR1 is SGHRS and CDR2 is YFSETQ. Trimming removed 7 bases from V and 2 bases from J; junction bases left unmatched: 0. CDR3 length: 14 residues. CDR3 amino acids: CASGTSGTYNEQFF. The CDR3 bases are TGCGCCAGCGGGACTAGCGGGACCTACAATGAGCAGTTCTTC.

The genes are TRBV9 and TRBJ2-1; TRBD2 matches 9 bases. Germline V gene lookup returns CDR1 SGDLS and CDR2 YYNGEE. The J segment lost 7 bases and the V segment lost 2 bases, leaving 7 bases of the junction unmatched. The length of the CDR3 is 15 residues. The CDR3, as DNA: TGTGCCAGCAGCGTCACAGAGCGGGGGGTGAATGAGCAGTTCTTC. Protein sequence: CASSVTERGVNEQFF. The entire variable domain, with the rest obtained from reference TRBV9 and TRBJ2-1, is as follows: DSGVTQTPKHLITATGQRVTLRCSPRSGDLSVYWYQQSLDQGLQFLIQYYNGEERAKGNILERFSAQQFPDLHSELNLSSLELGDSALYFCASSVTERGVNEQFFGPGTRLTVL.

The J gene is TRBJ2-7, the V gene TRBV2; D possibly matches TRBD1 or TRBD2 (5 bases each). CDR1 is SNHLY and CDR2 is FYNNEI in the germline V gene. This CDR3 region has 19 residues. Trimming cost V 6 bases and J 5 bases, with 32 bases left between them. CDR3 sequence: CASRDGTEGETEVQDEQYF. The CDR3 DNA sequence: TGTGCCAGCAGAGACGGGACCGAAGGGGAGACTGAGGTCCAGGACGAGCAGTACTTC.

The V call is TRBV2, the J call TRBJ1-2; weak D call: TRBD1 (6 bases). This CDR3 contains 14 residues. Germline lookup yields CDR1 SNHLY and CDR2 FYNNEI. The V end was cut by 6 bases, the J end by 4 bases, with 15 bases between. CDR3 residues: CASRGTGRAYGYTF. In DNA, the CDR3 is TGTGCCAGCAGAGGTACAGGGAGGGCCTATGGCTACACCTTC. The entire variable domain, with the rest obtained from reference TRBV2 and TRBJ1-2, is as follows: EPEVTQTPSHQVTQMGQEVILRCVPISNHLYFYWYRQILGQKVEFLVSFYNNEISEKSEIFDDQFSVERPDGSNFTLKIRSTKLEDSAMYFCASRGTGRAYGYTFGSGTRLTVV.